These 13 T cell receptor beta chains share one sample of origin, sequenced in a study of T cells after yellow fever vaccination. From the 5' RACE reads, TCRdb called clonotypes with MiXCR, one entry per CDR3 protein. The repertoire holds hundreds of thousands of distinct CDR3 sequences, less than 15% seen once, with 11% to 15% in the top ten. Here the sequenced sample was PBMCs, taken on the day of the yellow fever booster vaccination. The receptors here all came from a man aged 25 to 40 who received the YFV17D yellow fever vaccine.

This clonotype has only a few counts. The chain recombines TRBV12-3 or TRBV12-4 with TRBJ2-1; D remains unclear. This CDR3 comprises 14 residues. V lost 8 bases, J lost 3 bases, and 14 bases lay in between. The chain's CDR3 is CASCVLASYNEQFF. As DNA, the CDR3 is TGTGCCAGCTGCGTTCTGGCAAGCTACAATGAGCAGTTCTTC.

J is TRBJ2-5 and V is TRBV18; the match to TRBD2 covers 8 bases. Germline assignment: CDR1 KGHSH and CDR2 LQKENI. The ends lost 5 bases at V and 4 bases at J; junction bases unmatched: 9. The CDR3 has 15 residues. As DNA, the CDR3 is TGTGCCAGCTCATTTGAGGGACTAGTTGGAGAGACCCAGTACTTC. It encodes CASSFEGLVGETQYF.

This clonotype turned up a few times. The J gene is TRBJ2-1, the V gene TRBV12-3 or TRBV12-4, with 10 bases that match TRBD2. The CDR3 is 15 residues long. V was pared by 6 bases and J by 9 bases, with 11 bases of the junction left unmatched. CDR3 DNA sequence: TGTGCCAGCAGAGATAGCGGGAGGTATTCTTTTGAGCAGTTCTTC. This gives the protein CASRDSGRYSFEQFF.

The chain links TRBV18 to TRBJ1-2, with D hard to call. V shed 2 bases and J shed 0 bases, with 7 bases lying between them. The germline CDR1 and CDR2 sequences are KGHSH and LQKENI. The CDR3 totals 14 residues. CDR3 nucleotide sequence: TGTGCCAGCTCACCAGGGCGGCCTAACTATGGCTACACCTTC. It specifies CASSPGRPNYGYTF.

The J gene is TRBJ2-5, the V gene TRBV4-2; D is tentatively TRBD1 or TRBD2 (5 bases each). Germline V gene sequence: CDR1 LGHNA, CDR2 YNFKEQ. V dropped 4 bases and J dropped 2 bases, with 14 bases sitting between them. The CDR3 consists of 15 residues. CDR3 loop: CASSPPGTGQETQYF. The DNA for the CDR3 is TGTGCCAGCAGCCCCCCGGGGACGGGGCAAGAGACCCAGTACTTC.

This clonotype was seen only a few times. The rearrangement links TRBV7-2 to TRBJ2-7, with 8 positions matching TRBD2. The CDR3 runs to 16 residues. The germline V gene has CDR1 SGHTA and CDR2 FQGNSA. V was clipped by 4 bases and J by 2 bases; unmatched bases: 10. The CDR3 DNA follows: TGTGCCAGCAGCTCCTCCGCGGTAGCGGGAACCTACGAGCAGTACTTC. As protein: CASSSSAVAGTYEQYF.

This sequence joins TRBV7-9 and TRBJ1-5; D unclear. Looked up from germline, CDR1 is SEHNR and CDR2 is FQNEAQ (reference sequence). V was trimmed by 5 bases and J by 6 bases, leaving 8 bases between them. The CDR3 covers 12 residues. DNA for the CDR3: TGTGCCAGCAGCATAGGGATTCAGCCCCAGCATTTT. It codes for CASSIGIQPQHF.

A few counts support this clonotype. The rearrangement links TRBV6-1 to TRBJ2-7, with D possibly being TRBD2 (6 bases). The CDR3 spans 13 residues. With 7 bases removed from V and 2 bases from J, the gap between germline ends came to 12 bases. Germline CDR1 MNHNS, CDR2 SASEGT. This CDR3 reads CASTPSGAYEQYF. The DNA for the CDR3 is TGTGCCAGCACCCCTTCGGGGGCCTACGAGCAGTACTTC.

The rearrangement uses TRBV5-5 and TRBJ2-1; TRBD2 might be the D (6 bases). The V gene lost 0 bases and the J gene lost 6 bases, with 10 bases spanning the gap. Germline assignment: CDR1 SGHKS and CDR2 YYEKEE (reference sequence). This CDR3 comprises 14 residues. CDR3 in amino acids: CASSLGLDVNEQFF. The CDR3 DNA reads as TGTGCCAGCAGCTTGGGACTAGATGTCAATGAGCAGTTCTTC.

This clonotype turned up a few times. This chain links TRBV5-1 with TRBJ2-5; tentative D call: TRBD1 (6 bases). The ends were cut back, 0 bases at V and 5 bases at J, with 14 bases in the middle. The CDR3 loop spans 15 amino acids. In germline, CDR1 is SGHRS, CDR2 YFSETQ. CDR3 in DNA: TGCGCCAGCAGCTTGGCTCCCAGGGGATCGGAGACCCAGTACTTC. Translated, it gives CASSLAPRGSETQYF.

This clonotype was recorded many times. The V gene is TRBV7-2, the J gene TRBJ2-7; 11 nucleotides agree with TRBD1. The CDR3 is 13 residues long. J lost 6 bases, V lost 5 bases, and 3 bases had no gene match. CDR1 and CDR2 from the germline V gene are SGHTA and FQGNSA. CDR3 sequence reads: CASSTGQGVEQYF. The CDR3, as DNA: TGTGCCAGCAGCACGGGACAGGGGGTCGAGCAGTACTTC.

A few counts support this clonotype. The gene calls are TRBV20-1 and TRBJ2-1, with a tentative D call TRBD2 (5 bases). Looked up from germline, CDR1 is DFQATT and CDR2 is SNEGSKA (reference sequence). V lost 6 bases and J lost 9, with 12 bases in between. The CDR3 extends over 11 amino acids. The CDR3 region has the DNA TGCAGTGCGATCGGGATGGGTGAGCAGTTCTTC. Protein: CSAIGMGEQFF.

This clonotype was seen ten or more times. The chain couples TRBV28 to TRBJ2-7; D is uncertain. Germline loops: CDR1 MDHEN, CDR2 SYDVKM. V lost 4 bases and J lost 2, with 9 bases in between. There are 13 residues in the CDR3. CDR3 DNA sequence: TGTGCCAGCAGTTCCCAGGTACCCTACGAGCAGTACTTC. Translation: CASSSQVPYEQYF.